This T cell receptor (beta chain) was recovered during a study of CD8+ T cells in alopecia areata. Turning to the study itself: For the treated group, dosing was oral tofacitinib at 5 to 10 mg twice daily.

Treatment noted: oral pan-JAK inhibitor, 5-10 mg twice daily. Lesional scalp tissue (obtained by punch biopsy) and peripheral blood were collected from alopecia areata patients. Extraction of RNA preceded its reverse transcription into cDNA, which served as the sequencing template. Repertoires were generated with immunoSEQ multiplex PCR, while TCRdb's copy carries only in-frame clones and drops some. The sample has around 200,000 clones; roughly 53% are singletons. V was clipped by 1 base and J by 2 bases, with 19 bases between them. Germline V lookup: CDR1 LGHNA, CDR2 YNFKEQ. The CDR3 extends over 18 amino acids.

The sequencing used CD8+ T cells sorted from blood, collected at week 24, from a patient treated with tofacitinib. The rearrangement uses TRBV4-2 and TRBJ2-3, with a tentative D call TRBD2 (7 bases). This clonotype was sampled from a human donor with alopecia areata. The chain's CDR3 is CASSQAPAGEGNTDTQYF. The CDR3 coding sequence is TGTGCCAGCAGCCAAGCACCTGCAGGGGAGGGAAACACAGATACGCAGTATTTT.